This T cell receptor (beta chain) was recovered during a study of OX40 agonist ivuxolimab in advanced cancers. Sampling of blood occurred at baseline, cycle 4 day 1, and cycle 7 day 1. Germline-derived CDR1 and CDR2 are SNHLY and FYNNEI. Between the trimmed V and J ends, which lost 5 bases and 8 bases, there was a span of 15 bases. The CDR3 totals 13 residues. General study findings and limits: Partial responders at 0.1-3.0 mg/kg showed near-lowest clonal expansion. CD4+ and CD8+ blood T cells expanded clonally by week 6 at 0.1 to 3.0 mg/kg.

Generated by immunoSEQ multiplex PCR, the TCRdb table keeps only in-frame clones and is missing some. The sample has more than 65,000 clones; roughly 84% are singletons. As for this clone: Its antigen remains unidentified.

The clonotype was recovered from an adult with an advanced solid tumor such as melanoma, head and neck, liver or kidney cancer. The starting material was CD4+ or CD8+ T cells sorted from blood, obtained in a trial of the OX40 agonist ivuxolimab. J is TRBJ1-2 and V is TRBV2; tentative D call: TRBD1 (6 bases). The CDR3 sequence: CASSRGGAQGYTF. The CDR3 bases are TGTGCCAGCAGTAGGGGGGGGGCCCAAGGCTACACCTTC.